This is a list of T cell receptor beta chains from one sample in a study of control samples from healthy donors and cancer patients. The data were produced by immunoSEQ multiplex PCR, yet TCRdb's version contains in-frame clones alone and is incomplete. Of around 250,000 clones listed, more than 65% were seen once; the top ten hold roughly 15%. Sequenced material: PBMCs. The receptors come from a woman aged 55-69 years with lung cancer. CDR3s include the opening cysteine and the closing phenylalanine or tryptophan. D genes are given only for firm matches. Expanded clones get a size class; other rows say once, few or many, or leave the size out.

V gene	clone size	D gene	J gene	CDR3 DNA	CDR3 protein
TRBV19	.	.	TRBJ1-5	TGTGCCAGTAGTATAGGAGGGGGGGCTAGCAATCAGCCCCAGCATTTT	CASSIGGGASNQPQHF
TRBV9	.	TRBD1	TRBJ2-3	TGTGCCAGCAGCGTGAGGGGGCAGGATACGCAGTATTTT	CASSVRGQDTQYF
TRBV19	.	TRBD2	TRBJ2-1	TGTGCCAGTAGTGTACAAGCGGGAGCGAGGTACAATGAGCAGTTCTTC	CASSVQAGARYNEQFF
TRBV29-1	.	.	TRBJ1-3	TGCAGCGTTGATTCTGTACCCTCTGGAAACACCATATATTTT	CSVDSVPSGNTIYF
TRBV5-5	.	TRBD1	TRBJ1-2	TGTGCCAGCAGCTCGAATGACAGGGATATCTATGGCTACACCTTC	CASSSNDRDIYGYTF
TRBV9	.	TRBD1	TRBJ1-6	TGTGCCAGCAGCGCCGGACAGGCGGGCTCCTATAATTCACCCCTCCACTTT	CASSAGQAGSYNSPLHF
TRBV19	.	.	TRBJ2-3	TGTGCCAGTAGTGGAGGACTCCTCCAGTCAGATACGCAGTATTTT	CASSGGLLQSDTQYF
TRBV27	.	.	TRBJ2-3	TGTGCCAGCAGCAGCCATGGCGTTTCAACGCAGTATTTT	CASSSHGVSTQYF
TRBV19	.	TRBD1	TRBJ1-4	TGTGCCAGTAGTTTGCCGACAGGGCGTGCAACTAATGAAAAACTGTTTTTT	CASSLPTGRATNEKLFF
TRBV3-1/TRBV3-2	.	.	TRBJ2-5	TGTGCCAGCAGCCAAGATTGGCGTTCCCAGTACTTC	CASSQDWRSQYF
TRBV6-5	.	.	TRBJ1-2	TGTGCCAGCAGTTCGGGGACCTATGGCTACACCTTC	CASSSGTYGYTF
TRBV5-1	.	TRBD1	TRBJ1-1	TGCGCCAGCAGCTTGGCCGGGACAGGGGGCGCAGGCACTGAAGCTTTCTTT	CASSLAGTGGAGTEAFF
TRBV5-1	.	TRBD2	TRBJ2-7	TGCGCCAGCAGCCCCTGGACACTAGCGGGAAAACACTACGAGCAGTACTTC	CASSPWTLAGKHYEQYF
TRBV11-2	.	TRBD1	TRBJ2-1	TGTGCCAGCAGCCGGGACAGGGCGAGCGATGAGCAGTTCTTC	CASSRDRASDEQFF
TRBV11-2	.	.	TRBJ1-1	TGTGCCAGCAGACCGGGACAAGAGAACACTGAAGCTTTCTTT	CASRPGQENTEAFF
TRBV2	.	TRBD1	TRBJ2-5	TGTGCCAGCAGCCAATCCGGGACAGGGTTAGAGACCCAGTACTTC	CASSQSGTGLETQYF
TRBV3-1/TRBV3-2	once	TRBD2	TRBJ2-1	TGTGCCAGCAGCCAAGAATGGGGAAAACTAGCGGGACGGAATGAGCAGTTCTTC	CASSQEWGKLAGRNEQFF
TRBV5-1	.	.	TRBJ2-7	TGCGCCAGCAGCCCCCAAGGGACGGGGGCCTACGAGCAGTACTTC	CASSPQGTGAYEQYF
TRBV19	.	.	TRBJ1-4	TGTGCCAGTAGTACCCTCCTCACAGCAACTAATGAAAAACTGTTTTTT	CASSTLLTATNEKLFF
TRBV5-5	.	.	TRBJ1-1	TGTGCCAGCAGCAGCAGTCTTTTGAACACTGAAGCTTTCTTT	CASSSSLLNTEAFF
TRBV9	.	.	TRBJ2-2	TGTGCCAGCAGCGTATTTTCAGTAAACACCGGGGAGCTGTTTTTT	CASSVFSVNTGELFF
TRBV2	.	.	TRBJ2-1	TGTGCCAGCAGACCCGGGCCGAGCTCCTACAATGAGCAGTTCTTC	CASRPGPSSYNEQFF
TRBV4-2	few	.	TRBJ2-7	TGTGCCAGCAGCCCCGCCGAGACTTGGGCCTCCGAGCAGTACTTC	CASSPAETWASEQYF
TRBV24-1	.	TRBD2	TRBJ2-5	TGTGCCACCAGTGATCCTAGCGGGAGAGGCTCTCAAGAGACCCAGTACTTC	CATSDPSGRGSQETQYF
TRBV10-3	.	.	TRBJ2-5	TGTGCCATCAGTGGTCTCCAAGAGACCCAGTACTTC	CAISGLQETQYF
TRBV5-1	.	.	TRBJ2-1	TGCGCCAGCAGCCGGGGTAGTAGCGATGAGCAGTTCTTC	CASSRGSSDEQFF
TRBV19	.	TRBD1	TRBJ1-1	TGTGCCAGTAGTATAGTGCGGACAGGGGGATCTGAAGCTTTCTTT	CASSIVRTGGSEAFF
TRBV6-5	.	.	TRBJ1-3	TGTGCCAGCAGGAACTCTGGAAACACCATATATTTT	CASRNSGNTIYF
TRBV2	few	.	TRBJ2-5	TGTGCCAGCAGTGAAGGACCCCTAGGAGGGGAGACCCAGTACTTC	CASSEGPLGGETQYF
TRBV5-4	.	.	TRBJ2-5	TGTGCCAGCAGCTGGAGAGGCGGAGAGACCCAGTACTTC	CASSWRGGETQYF
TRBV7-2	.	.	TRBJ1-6	TGTGCCAGCAGCTTATCGAGGGTCCGCTCACCCCTCCACTTT	CASSLSRVRSPLHF